The present T cell receptor beta chain was sequenced within a study of T cells in tuberculosis. Regarding the study as a whole: Selection depended on which cryopreserved specimens were available. The TCR-beta difference was not significant; alpha differences partly reflected length.

The table came from immunoSEQ multiplex PCR; TCRdb's copy has only in-frame clones and leaves some out. The data hold 33,000 or so clones, with approximately 93% observed a single time. In regard to this clone: Its antigen is not identified.

V was trimmed by 0 bases and J by 2 bases, leaving 6 bases between them. The CDR3 spans 14 residues. Germline V gives CDR1 SGHRS, CDR2 YFSETQ. Material: PBMCs. This sequence joins TRBV5-1 and TRBJ1-5; a possible D gene is TRBD1 (6 bases). The source of this sequence is a donor aged 10-35 years with latent tuberculosis or without tuberculosis infection. The CDR3 loop reads CASSLGTGNQPQHF. The CDR3 bases are TGCGCCAGCAGCTTGGGGACAGGCAATCAGCCCCAGCATTTT.